Included here is one TCR beta chain sequence, with context. The data belong to a study of T cells in Graves' hyperthyroidism and ophthalmopathy. CDR1 is LGHNA and CDR2 is YNFKEQ in the germline V gene. The CDR3 has 15 residues. V lost 4 bases and J lost 9; bases outside the gene matches: 9. Clinical symptoms, serum thyroxine, TRAb, thyroid ultrasound and orbital computed tomography established diagnosis. TCR beta CDR3 regions were amplified from RNA transcripts. HTBI primers drove first-round RT-PCR of the TCR CDR3. TCRdb itself ran the multiplex PCR reads through MiXCR, one entry per CDR3 protein. The sample yields 700,000 to 850,000 distinct CDR3 sequences, 30% to 40% seen once.

The source is a woman between 40 and 50 years old with Graves' hyperthyroidism. Sequencing was performed on blood. The J gene is TRBJ1-3, the V gene TRBV4-2; 10 positions agree with TRBD1. Here the CDR3 reads CASSPTGQGLGTIYF. In DNA, the CDR3 is TGTGCCAGCAGCCCGACGGGACAGGGGTTAGGCACCATATATTTT.